The 20 T cell receptor beta chains presented below share a single source sample, sequenced in a study of blood T cell repertoires in COVID-19. Clones were read by immunoSEQ multiplex PCR, and TCRdb kept only the in-frame ones, dropping some. Of around 130,000 clones listed, 87% are singletons. The sequenced material came from peripheral blood. The receptors shown here come from a woman in her sixties or seventies with acute or convalescent COVID-19.

This chain uses TRBV24-1 with TRBJ2-3; a possible D gene is TRBD1 (5 bases). The germline gives CDR1 KGHDR, CDR2 SFDVKD. This CDR3 has 14 residues. V dropped 9 bases and J dropped 4 bases, with 16 bases sitting between them. For the CDR3, the DNA is TGTGCCACCTCGGAAAGGGGCTTAGCAGATACGCAGTATTTT. It yields the protein CATSERGLADTQYF.

The rearrangement joins TRBV11-2 to TRBJ2-7, with 8 nucleotides matching TRBD2. The CDR3 is 13 residues long. Germline V gene lookup returns CDR1 SGHAT and CDR2 FQNNGV. The trim removed 5 bases at V and 2 bases at J, leaving 2 bases unmatched. The CDR3 DNA reads as TGTGCCAGCAGCCAGGGACTAGCCTACGAGCAGTACTTC. This codes for CASSQGLAYEQYF. The variable domain in full, with the rest retrieved from reference TRBV11-2 and TRBJ2-7, is EAGVAQSPRYKIIEKRQSVAFWCNPISGHATLYWYQQILGQGPKLLIQFQNNGVVDDSQLPKDRFSAERLKGVDSTLKIQPAKLEDSAVYLCASSQGLAYEQYFGPGTRLTVT.

The chain has TRBV27 and TRBJ1-1, with 8 bases fitting TRBD1. There are 14 residues in the CDR3. J was trimmed by 4 bases and V by 4 bases; bases with no gene match: 5. Germline V lookup: CDR1 MNHEY, CDR2 SMNVEV (reference sequence). In nucleotides, the CDR3 is TGTGCCAGCAGTTATACAGGGGGGGCCACTGAAGCTTTCTTT. Residues: CASSYTGGATEAFF.

The chain recombines TRBV28 with TRBJ1-2; D unclear. The CDR3 length is 11 residues. V shed 6 bases and J shed 5 bases, with 7 bases lying between them. Per the germline V gene, CDR1 is MDHEN and CDR2 is SYDVKM. The CDR3 DNA is TGTGCCAGCAGCACTCCATATGGCTACACCTTC. Translation gives CASSTPYGYTF.

The chain has TRBV30 and TRBJ1-1, with D uncertain. The CDR3 is 13 residues long. CDR1 GTSNPN and CDR2 SVGIG come from the germline V gene (reference sequence). Deletions cut 0 bases from V and 4 bases from J, with 9 bases between. This chain's CDR3 is CAWSVMGGTEAFF. As DNA, the CDR3 is TGTGCCTGGAGTGTAATGGGAGGCACTGAAGCTTTCTTT.

The chain joins TRBV5-1 to TRBJ2-3; 12 bases are shared with TRBD2. This CDR3 spans 16 amino acids. Unmatched junction bases numbered 8, after V lost 4 bases and J lost 5 bases. Germline V CDR1 and CDR2: SGHRS, YFSETQ. CDR3 protein: CASSLDRLAGEDTQYF. The CDR3 DNA reads TGCGCCAGCAGCCTGGATAGACTAGCGGGAGAAGATACGCAGTATTTT. Together with reference TRBV5-1 and TRBJ2-3, the CDR3 gives the full variable domain: KAGVTQTPRYLIKTRGQQVTLSCSPISGHRSVSWYQQTPGQGLQFLFEYFSETQRNKGNFPGRFSGRQFSNSRSEMNVSTLELGDSALYLCASSLDRLAGEDTQYFGPGTRLTVL.

The chain combines TRBV10-2 with TRBJ2-7; D is undetermined. Germline assignment: CDR1 WSHSY and CDR2 SAAADI. This CDR3 is built from 14 residues. Trimming shortened V by 0 bases and J by 2 bases, and 8 bases separated the two germline ends. In nucleotides, the CDR3 is TGCGCCAGCAGTGAGTCGACACCCGCCTACGAGCAGTACTTC. It encodes CASSESTPAYEQYF.

A word on this clone: Other DNA sequences in this specimen translate into the identical CDR3. The rearrangement links TRBV19 to TRBJ1-3, with D possibly TRBD1 on 5 matching bases. CDR1 is LNHDA, CDR2 SQIVND, per germline (reference sequence). Trimming removed 3 bases from V and 0 bases from J, with 12 bases in between. The CDR3 is 16 amino acids. CDR3 coding DNA: TGTGCCAGTAGTATTCGGGGGGGGACCTCTGGAAACACCATATATTTT. Amino acids: CASSIRGGTSGNTIYF. Looking up the rest from reference TRBV19 and TRBJ1-3 gives the full variable domain: DGGITQSPKYLFRKEGQNVTLSCEQNLNHDAMYWYRQDPGQGLRLIYYSQIVNDFQKGDIAEGYSVSREKKESFPLTVTSAQKNPTAFYLCASSIRGGTSGNTIYFGEGSWLTVV.

The rearrangement links TRBV19 to TRBJ1-1; D is perhaps TRBD1 (5 bases). This CDR3 is 15 amino acids long. Per germline, CDR1 LNHDA and CDR2 SQIVND (reference sequence). V was clipped by 7 bases and J by 10 bases, with 25 bases between them. The CDR3 nucleotides read TGTGCCAGTATGCCCCAGGTAGGGCAGGGCTTTGGAGCTTTCTTT. Translation gives CASMPQVGQGFGAFF.

The chain is built from TRBV7-3 and TRBJ2-7; 10 nucleotides match TRBD2. CDR3 length equals 14 residues. Germline lookup yields CDR1 SGHTA and CDR2 FQGTGA. The V gene end was trimmed by 5 bases and the J gene end by 5 bases; junction bases not matched to a gene: 6. The CDR3: CASSESGRVDEQYF. CDR3 nucleotides: TGTGCCAGCAGCGAGAGCGGGAGGGTGGACGAGCAGTACTTC.

This rearrangement joins TRBV12-3 or TRBV12-4 to TRBJ1-2, with D hard to call. The CDR3 has 12 amino acids. V was clipped by 8 bases and J by 8 bases, with 15 bases between them. The CDR3 bases are TGTGCCAGCGGCCTCGGAGGGCTCGGCTACACCTTC. This sequence encodes CASGLGGLGYTF.

This chain uses TRBV4-2 with TRBJ1-4; D perhaps matches TRBD1 (5 bases). Trimming took off 0 bases at V and 4 bases at J, with 9 bases between the two ends. Germline V gives CDR1 LGHNA, CDR2 YNFKEQ. The CDR3 is 15 amino acids. The CDR3 is CASSQEGPGNEKLFF. The CDR3 bases are TGTGCCAGCAGCCAAGAGGGGCCTGGTAATGAAAAACTGTTTTTT.

This chain uses TRBV2 with TRBJ1-2; D is undetermined. Germline CDR1 SNHLY, CDR2 FYNNEI. V lost 8 bases, J lost 4 bases, and 11 bases lay in between. CDR3 length equals 12 residues. In DNA, the CDR3 is TGTGCCAGCGCCGAGGCCGGCTATGGCTACACCTTC. This encodes CASAEAGYGYTF.

V usage is TRBV5-1 and J usage is TRBJ2-1, with 9 bases identical to TRBD2. The CDR3 is made up of 16 amino acids. Germline-derived CDR1 and CDR2 are SGHRS and YFSETQ. The junction had 8 bases not matched to a gene; V was cut back by 0 bases and J by 7 bases. CDR3 DNA: TGCGCCAGCAGCTTGGAGGTGGCGGGAGGGGGTAATGAGCAGTTCTTC. Residues: CASSLEVAGGGNEQFF.

V usage is TRBV15 and J usage is TRBJ2-5; 12 bases line up with TRBD1. The CDR3 spans 17 residues. V dropped 3 bases and J dropped 5; count of bases not matched to a gene: 10. Germline V gene data show CDR1 as LNHNV and CDR2 as YYDKDF (reference sequence). This CDR3 reads CATSRAGTGGYRETQYF. Written as DNA, the CDR3 is TGTGCCACCAGCAGGGCCGGGACAGGGGGCTATAGGGAGACCCAGTACTTC.

This clone occurred a few times. This chain links TRBV28 with TRBJ1-1; perhaps TRBD1 as D (6 bases). Germline assignment: CDR1 MDHEN and CDR2 SYDVKM. V dropped 8 bases and J dropped 5 bases, with 18 bases sitting between them. CDR3 length: 14 residues. This chain's CDR3 is CASQTDGGRTEAFF. The CDR3 DNA sequence: TGTGCCAGCCAAACCGACGGGGGGCGAACTGAAGCTTTCTTT.

The chain has TRBV11-3 and TRBJ1-3, with TRBD1 matching 7 bases. CDR3 length: 16 amino acids. The germline gives CDR1 SGHNT, CDR2 YENEEA. V lost 5 bases and J lost 2; bases outside the gene matches: 9. The CDR3 DNA follows: TGTGCCAGCAGCCGACAGGGTGGGAATCCTGGAAACACCATATATTTT. Translation: CASSRQGGNPGNTIYF.

The chain couples TRBV27 to TRBJ2-7; TRBD1 matches at 7 bases. V shed 6 bases, J shed 2 bases, and the junction held 4 bases outside the gene matches. Germline lookup yields CDR1 MNHEY and CDR2 SMNVEV (reference sequence). This CDR3 is built from 13 residues. CDR3 DNA: TGTGCCAGCAGGCGGACAGGCACCTACGAGCAGTACTTC. This translates into CASRRTGTYEQYF.

The chain has TRBV28 and TRBJ2-7; D remains ambiguous. V lost 4 bases and J lost 3, with 7 bases in between. Germline assignment: CDR1 MDHEN and CDR2 SYDVKM. The length of the CDR3 is 12 residues. The CDR3 DNA reads TGTGCCAGCAGTTCCCAGGTCTACGAGCAGTACTTC. Encoded protein: CASSSQVYEQYF.

V is TRBV5-1 and J is TRBJ2-3, with 13 bases that match TRBD2. The CDR3 is 17 residues long. V lost 4 bases and J lost 4; bases outside the gene matches: 9. Germline V gene sequence: CDR1 SGHRS, CDR2 YFSETQ. CDR3 region: CASSVGLAGAGADTQYF. CDR3 nucleotide sequence: TGCGCCAGCAGCGTTGGACTAGCGGGAGCTGGGGCAGATACGCAGTATTTT.